One and the same sample provided the 7 T cell receptor beta chains below, sequenced in a study of T-cell memory formation after mild COVID-19. TCRdb reprocessed the 5' RACE reads with MiXCR, giving one entry per CDR3 protein. The table includes 140,000 to 150,000 distinct CDR3 sequences, approximately 25% detected once. The sequenced sample was PBMCs or a T cell subset sorted from them (not recorded which). These receptors came from an adult woman who had mild COVID-19 (a few samples of this study predate the infection). Cell type and time point are not known.

This sequence joins TRBV7-9 and TRBJ2-2; unclear D gene. Per the germline V gene, CDR1 is SEHNR and CDR2 is FQNEAQ (reference sequence). This CDR3 is 13 amino acids long. V was cut by 9 bases and J by 3 bases, with 11 bases left in between. CDR3 coding DNA: TGTGCCAGTCCCCAAAGAGACACCGGGGAGCTGTTTTTT. It translates to CASPQRDTGELFF.

Notes on this clonotype: One junction end disagrees with the germline gene, perhaps due to a read error. This chain links TRBV2 with TRBJ1-2; D gene uncertain. CDR3 length: 13 amino acids. The germline gives CDR1 SNHLY, CDR2 FYNNEI. CDR3 nucleotides: TGTGACAGCGGGTATGGGGATAACTATGGCTACACCTTC. Translation gives CDSGYGDNYGYTF.

This clonotype showed up just a few times. The chain carries TRBV12-3 or TRBV12-4 and TRBJ2-7, with 8 nucleotides matching TRBD1. After removal of 6 bases from V and 12 bases from J, the junction contained 16 bases not matched to a gene. CDR3 size: 14 residues. The DNA for the CDR3 is TGTGCCAGCAGCCCCGGGACAGGTAACTTACCACGGTACTTC. The encoded protein is CASSPGTGNLPRYF.

The chain employs TRBV11-3 and TRBJ2-7; the D gene could be TRBD1 or TRBD2 (5 bases each). This CDR3 spans 14 amino acids. V dropped 5 bases and J dropped 0 bases, with 11 bases sitting between them. Looked up from germline, CDR1 is SGHNT and CDR2 is YENEEA. CDR3 DNA: TGTGCCAGCAGCGCCGGGGACGGCTCCTACGAGCAGTACTTC. Its translation: CASSAGDGSYEQYF.

The chain uses TRBV12-3 or TRBV12-4 and TRBJ2-2, with 7 bases matching TRBD2. V was clipped by 3 bases and J by 3 bases; unmatched bases: 4. The CDR3 covers 15 residues. CDR3 sequence reads: CASSLRLADTGELFF. The CDR3 coding sequence is TGTGCCAGCAGTTTGCGACTAGCAGACACCGGGGAGCTGTTTTTT.

The chain employs TRBV7-9 and TRBJ2-3, with D possibly matching TRBD2 (6 bases). The germline V and J ends were trimmed by 5 bases and 6 bases, with 12 bases remaining between them. Germline lookup yields CDR1 SEHNR and CDR2 FQNEAQ (reference sequence). The length of the CDR3 is 13 residues. This CDR3 is CASSDRDWDTQYF. The CDR3 bases are TGTGCCAGCAGCGACCGGGACTGGGATACGCAGTATTTT.

The rearrangement joins TRBV7-9 to TRBJ2-7, with D possibly being TRBD2 (6 bases). V shed 5 bases and J shed 5 bases, with 13 bases lying between them. The CDR3 runs 13 residues. The V gene's germline CDR1 is SEHNR and CDR2 FQNEAQ (reference sequence). CDR3 residues: CASSLRSGDEQYF. The DNA for the CDR3 is TGTGCCAGCAGCCTGCGCTCGGGAGACGAGCAGTACTTC.